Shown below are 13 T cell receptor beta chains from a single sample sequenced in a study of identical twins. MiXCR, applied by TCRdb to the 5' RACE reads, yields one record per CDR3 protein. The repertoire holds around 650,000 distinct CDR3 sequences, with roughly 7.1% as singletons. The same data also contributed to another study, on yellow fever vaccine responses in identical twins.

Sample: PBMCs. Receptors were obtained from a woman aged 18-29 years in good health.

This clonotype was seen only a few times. The CDR3 sequence is CSARDQTSGGLQYF. The CDR3 coding sequence is TGCAGTGCTAGAGATCAGACTAGCGGGGGGCTTCAGTACTTC. This sequence joins TRBV20-1 and TRBJ2-4; 13 bases match TRBD2. This CDR3 has 14 residues. Losses at the gene ends were 0 bases for V and 11 bases for J; bases not matched to a gene: 4. Germline CDR1 and CDR2: DFQATT and SNEGSKA (reference sequence).

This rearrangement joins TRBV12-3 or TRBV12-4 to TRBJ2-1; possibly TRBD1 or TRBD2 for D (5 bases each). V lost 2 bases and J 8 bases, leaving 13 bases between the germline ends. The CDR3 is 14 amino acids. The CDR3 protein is CASSLMGEGDEQFF. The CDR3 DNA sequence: TGTGCCAGCAGTTTAATGGGGGAAGGGGATGAGCAGTTCTTC.

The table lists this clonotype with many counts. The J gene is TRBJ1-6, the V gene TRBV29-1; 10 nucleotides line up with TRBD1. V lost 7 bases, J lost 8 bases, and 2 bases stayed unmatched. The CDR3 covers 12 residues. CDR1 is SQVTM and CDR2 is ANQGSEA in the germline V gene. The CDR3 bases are TGCAGCGCTGGGACAGGGGATTCACCCCTCCACTTT. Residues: CSAGTGDSPLHF.

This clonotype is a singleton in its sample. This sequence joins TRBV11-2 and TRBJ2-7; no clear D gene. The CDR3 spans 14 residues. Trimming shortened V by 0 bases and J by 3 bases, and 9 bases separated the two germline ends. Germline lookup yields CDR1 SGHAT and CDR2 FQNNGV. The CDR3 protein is CASSLEMGGYEQYF. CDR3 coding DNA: TGTGCCAGCAGCTTAGAGATGGGCGGCTACGAGCAGTACTTC.

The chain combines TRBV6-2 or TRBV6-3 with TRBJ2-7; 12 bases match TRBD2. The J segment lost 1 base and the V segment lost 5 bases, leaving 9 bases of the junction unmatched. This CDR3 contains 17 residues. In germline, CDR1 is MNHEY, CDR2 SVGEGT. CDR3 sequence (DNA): TGTGCCAGCAGTCGCCGGACTAGCGGGGTTCAATCCTACGAGCAGTACGTC. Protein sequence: CASSRRTSGVQSYEQYV.

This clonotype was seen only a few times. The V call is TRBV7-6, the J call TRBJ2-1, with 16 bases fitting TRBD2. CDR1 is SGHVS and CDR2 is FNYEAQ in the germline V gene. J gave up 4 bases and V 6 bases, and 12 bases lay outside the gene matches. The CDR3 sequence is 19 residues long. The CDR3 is CASRQRPGLAGGLYNEQFF. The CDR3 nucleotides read TGTGCCAGCAGACAACGACCGGGACTAGCGGGGGGGCTGTACAATGAGCAGTTCTTC.

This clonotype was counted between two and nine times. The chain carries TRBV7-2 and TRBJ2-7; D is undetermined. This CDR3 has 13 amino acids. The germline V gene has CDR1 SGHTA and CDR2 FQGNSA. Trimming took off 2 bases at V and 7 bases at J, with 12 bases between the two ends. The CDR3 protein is CASSLTSQGEQYF. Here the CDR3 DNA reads TGTGCCAGCAGCTTAACATCCCAAGGGGAGCAGTACTTC.

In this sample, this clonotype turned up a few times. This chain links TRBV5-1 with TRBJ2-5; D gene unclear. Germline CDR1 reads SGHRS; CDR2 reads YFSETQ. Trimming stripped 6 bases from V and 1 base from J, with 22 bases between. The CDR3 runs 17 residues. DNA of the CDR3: TGCGCCAGCAAGTTAGGAATCGTGGGCCACGGCCAAGAGACCCAGTACTTC. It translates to CASKLGIVGHGQETQYF.

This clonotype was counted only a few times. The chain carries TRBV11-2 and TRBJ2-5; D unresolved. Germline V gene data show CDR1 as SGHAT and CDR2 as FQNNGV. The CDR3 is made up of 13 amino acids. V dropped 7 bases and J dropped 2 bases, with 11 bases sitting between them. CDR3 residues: CASTSAPQETQYF. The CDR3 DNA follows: TGTGCCAGCACGTCGGCGCCACAAGAGACCCAGTACTTC.

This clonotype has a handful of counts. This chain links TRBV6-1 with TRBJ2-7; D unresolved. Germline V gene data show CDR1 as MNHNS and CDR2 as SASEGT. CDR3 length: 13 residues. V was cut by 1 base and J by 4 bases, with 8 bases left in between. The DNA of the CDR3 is TGTGCCAGCAGTGAAGACATACGGTACGAGCAGTACTTC. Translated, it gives CASSEDIRYEQYF.

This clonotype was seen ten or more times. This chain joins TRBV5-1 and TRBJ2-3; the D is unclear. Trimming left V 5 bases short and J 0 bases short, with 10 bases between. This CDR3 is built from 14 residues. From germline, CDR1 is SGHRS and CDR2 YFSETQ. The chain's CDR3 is CASRRSPSTDTQYF. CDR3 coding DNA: TGCGCCAGCAGACGGAGCCCAAGCACAGATACGCAGTATTTT.

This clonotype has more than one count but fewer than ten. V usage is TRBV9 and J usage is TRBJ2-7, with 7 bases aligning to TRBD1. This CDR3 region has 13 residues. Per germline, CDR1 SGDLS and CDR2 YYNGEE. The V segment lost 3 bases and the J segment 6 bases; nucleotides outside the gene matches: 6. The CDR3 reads CASSGEQGREQYF. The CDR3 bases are TGTGCCAGCAGCGGAGAACAGGGGCGCGAGCAGTACTTC. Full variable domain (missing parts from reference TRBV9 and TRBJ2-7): DSGVTQTPKHLITATGQRVTLRCSPRSGDLSVYWYQQSLDQGLQFLIQYYNGEERAKGNILERFSAQQFPDLHSELNLSSLELGDSALYFCASSGEQGREQYFGPGTRLTVT.

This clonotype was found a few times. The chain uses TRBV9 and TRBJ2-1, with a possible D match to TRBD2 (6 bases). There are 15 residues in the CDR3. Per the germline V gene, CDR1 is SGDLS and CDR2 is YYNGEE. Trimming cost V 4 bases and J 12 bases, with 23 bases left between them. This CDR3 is CASSPDGTLNVGQFF. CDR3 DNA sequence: TGTGCCAGCAGCCCCGACGGGACTCTAAACGTAGGGCAGTTCTTC.